This T cell receptor (beta chain) was identified in a study of hypomethylating agent response in myelodysplastic syndrome. At the level of the study: Of patients, 8 of 11 got azacitidine and 3 of 11 decitabine. General study results and limits: No significant post-treatment change in richness, rarefaction diversity or clonality, across all patients or response groups.

V was pared by 4 bases and J by 3 bases, with 7 bases of the junction left unmatched. Germline V gene sequence: CDR1 SGHDT, CDR2 YYEEEE. There are 14 residues in the CDR3. The repertoire was sequenced with immunoSEQ multiplex PCR; TCRdb's copy has only in-frame clones and lacks some. The sample lists roughly 5,400 clones; about nine tenths were seen once. Remarks on this clone: Its antigen is still unknown.

The sequencing used bone marrow, collected before or after starting hypomethylating agent treatment for myelodysplastic syndrome (not recorded which). This clonotype was sampled from a human donor with myelodysplastic syndrome. This chain connects TRBV5-6 to TRBJ2-7; 7 nucleotides agree with TRBD1. CDR3 bases: TGTGCCAGCAGCCTCCGGGACAGCGTCTACGAGCAGTACTTC. Translated: CASSLRDSVYEQYF.